The 10 T cell receptor beta chains listed next were all sequenced from one sample in a study of blood T cell repertoires in COVID-19. Assay used: immunoSEQ multiplex PCR; TCRdb lists only in-frame clones, some missing. Of 200,000 or so clones listed, around 85% are singletons. Sequenced material: peripheral blood. The receptors here all came from a man aged 70-80 years with active or convalescent COVID-19.

This chain uses TRBV6-5 with TRBJ2-6; D might be TRBD1 (5 bases). V gave up 2 bases and J gave up 0 bases, with 8 bases separating them. Germline-derived CDR1 and CDR2 are MNHEY and SVGAGI. The CDR3 has 16 residues. CDR3: CASSYDRASGANVLTF. In DNA form, the CDR3 reads TGTGCCAGCAGTTACGACAGAGCCTCTGGGGCCAACGTCCTGACTTTC.

The rearrangement uses TRBV6-2 or TRBV6-3 and TRBJ2-2; possibly TRBD2 for D (5 bases). Germline V CDR1 and CDR2: MNHEY, SVGEGT. V was trimmed by 5 bases and J by 1 base, leaving 14 bases between them. The CDR3 is 16 residues long. The DNA for the CDR3 is TGTGCCAGCAGTCTGACCGGACTGCAGAACACCGGGGAGCTGTTTTTT. It encodes CASSLTGLQNTGELFF.

This clone was counted a few times. The V and J genes are TRBV7-8 and TRBJ1-5; possible D gene TRBD1, 6 bases. The CDR3 has 16 residues. CDR1 and CDR2 (germline): SGHVS, FQNEAQ. The germline V and J ends were trimmed by 1 base and 1 base, with 11 bases remaining between them. The CDR3 DNA follows: TGTGCCAGCAGCTTAGTGTCAGGGGTAAGCAATCAGCCCCAGCATTTT. Protein: CASSLVSGVSNQPQHF.

The chain carries TRBV11-2 and TRBJ1-6; weak D call: TRBD1 (6 bases). Germline V gene sequence: CDR1 SGHAT, CDR2 FQNNGV. CDR3 length: 16 amino acids. The V and J ends lost 3 bases and 5 bases respectively, with 14 bases between them. This CDR3 reads CASSFRGNQNNSPLHF. The DNA of the CDR3 is TGTGCCAGCAGCTTTAGGGGGAACCAAAATAATTCACCCCTCCACTTT.

The chain recombines TRBV9 with TRBJ2-1; TRBD2 is a possible D gene (6 bases). The CDR3 length is 15 residues. Trimming removed 0 bases at V and 4 bases at J, with 11 bases between. Germline lookup yields CDR1 SGDLS and CDR2 YYNGEE. CDR3 sequence (DNA): TGTGCCAGCAGCGTAGAACTAGCAACGTACAATGAGCAGTTCTTC. It codes for CASSVELATYNEQFF.

The V and J genes are TRBV19 and TRBJ2-5, with 9 bases lining up with TRBD1. V lost 3 bases, J lost 7 bases, and 12 bases stayed unmatched. The CDR3 sequence is 16 residues long. Per the germline V gene, CDR1 is LNHDA and CDR2 is SQIVND (reference sequence). This CDR3 reads CASSIRDRVLGWTQYF. The CDR3 DNA sequence: TGTGCCAGTAGTATTCGGGACAGGGTCTTGGGTTGGACCCAGTACTTC.

This clone was seen a single time. CDR3 nucleotide sequence: TGCGCCAGCAGCTTTGGGACAGGGGGCCGGACTGAAGCTTTCTTT. Its translation: CASSFGTGGRTEAFF. The V call is TRBV5-1, the J call TRBJ1-1; TRBD1 agrees at 12 bases. Germline loops: CDR1 SGHRS, CDR2 YFSETQ. The CDR3 has 15 residues. Losses at the gene ends were 2 bases for V and 5 bases for J; bases not matched to a gene: 4.

This clone was detected only once. The chain couples TRBV5-1 to TRBJ2-3; 13 bases align to TRBD2. Per germline, CDR1 SGHRS and CDR2 YFSETQ. Losses at the gene ends were 4 bases for V and 2 bases for J; bases not matched to a gene: 16. The CDR3 is 20 amino acids. The DNA for the CDR3 is TGCGCCAGCAGCCCCAGAAATCCGGGACTAGCGGGACCTCCCACAGATACGCAGTATTTT. This sequence encodes CASSPRNPGLAGPPTDTQYF.

The genes are TRBV18 and TRBJ1-4, with a weak D call TRBD1 (5 bases). This CDR3 region has 14 residues. The ends were cut back, 4 bases at V and 8 bases at J, with 14 bases in the middle. Germline lookup yields CDR1 KGHSH and CDR2 LQKENI. CDR3 nucleotide sequence: TGTGCCAGCTCACTCGACAGCTCCCGGGAAAAACTGTTTTTT. It encodes CASSLDSSREKLFF.

CDR3 nucleotides: TGTGCCAGCTCACCACCCGGCAGGCCTTCCTACGAGCAGTACTTC. It translates to CASSPPGRPSYEQYF. The chain has TRBV18 and TRBJ2-7; D unresolved. The CDR3 is 15 residues long. V was pared by 0 bases and J by 1 base, with 10 bases between. Germline V CDR1 and CDR2: KGHSH, LQKENI.